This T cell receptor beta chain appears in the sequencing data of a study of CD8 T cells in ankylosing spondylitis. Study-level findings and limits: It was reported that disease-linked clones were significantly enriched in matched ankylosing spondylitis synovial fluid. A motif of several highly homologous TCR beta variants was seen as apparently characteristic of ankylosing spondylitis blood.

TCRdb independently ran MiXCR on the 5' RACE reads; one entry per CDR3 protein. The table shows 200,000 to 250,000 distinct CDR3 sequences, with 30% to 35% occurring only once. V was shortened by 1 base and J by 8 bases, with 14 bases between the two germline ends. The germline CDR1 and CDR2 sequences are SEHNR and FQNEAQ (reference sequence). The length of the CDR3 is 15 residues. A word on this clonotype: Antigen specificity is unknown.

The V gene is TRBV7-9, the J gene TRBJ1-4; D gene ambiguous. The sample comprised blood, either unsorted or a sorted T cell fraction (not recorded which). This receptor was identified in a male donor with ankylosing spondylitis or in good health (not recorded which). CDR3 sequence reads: CASSLVGDEAEKLFF. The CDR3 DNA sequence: TGTGCCAGCAGCTTAGTAGGCGACGAGGCCGAAAAACTGTTTTTT.